Sequencing of this TCR beta chain was carried out in a study of blood T cells in healthy people across ages. CDR1 and CDR2 from the germline V gene are SGDLS and YYNGEE. The ends lost 3 bases at V and 5 bases at J; junction bases unmatched: 5. The CDR3 length is 14 residues. The second PCR ran about 6 to 11 cycles with a sample-barcoded 5' primer and J-beta primers. Each cDNA molecule, via a template-switch adaptor with 12 random nucleotides, was tagged. No fewer than 3 million CDR3-containing paired-end reads came from each sample. TCRdb recomputed calls from the 5' RACE reads with MiXCR, one row per CDR3 protein. The table shows about 1.1 million distinct CDR3 sequences, with roughly two fifths occurring only once. Study results and limitations: Higher diversity and more naive CD4+ cells were features of long-lived donors, compared to aged donors.

Per sample, extraction of total RNA gave at least 5.5 micrograms in every case. This clonotype is a singleton in its sample. Its cognate antigen is unknown. V gene TRBV9 combines with J gene TRBJ1-5; 7 bases are a match to TRBD1. The specimen was blood. The source of this sequence is a man aged 18 to 30 in good health. Here the CDR3 reads CASSEGADHQPQHF. The CDR3, as DNA: TGTGCCAGCAGCGAGGGGGCAGACCATCAGCCCCAGCATTTT.